A selection of T cell receptor beta chains follows, all from one sample in a study of blood T cell repertoires in COVID-19. Some clones are missing from TCRdb's copy, which holds only in-frame ones; the method was immunoSEQ multiplex PCR. This sample has about 13,000 clones, with approximately 90% found just once. The sample comprised peripheral blood. The receptor source for this set is a human donor in a cohort sampled during active COVID-19. The CDR3 runs from the conserved cysteine through the conserved F or W. A D gene is named only where the DNA matches it firmly. Expanded clones are given a class, and other clones once, few, many or no size at all.

d_gene: TRBD2; abundance: NA; j_gene: TRBJ2-3; v_gene: TRBV11-2; CDR3nt: TGTGCCAGCAGCTTAGGACTAGCGGTGGCCGCAGATACGCAGTATTTT; CDR3aa: CASSLGLAVAADTQYF
d_gene: NA; abundance: NA; j_gene: TRBJ2-1; v_gene: TRBV7-2; CDR3nt: TGTGCCAGCAGCTTAGGTTGGGGGCGCGATGAGCAGTTCTTC; CDR3aa: CASSLGWGRDEQFF
d_gene: NA; abundance: NA; j_gene: TRBJ2-5; v_gene: TRBV2; CDR3nt: TGTGCCAGCAGTGCCCCTGGGCTAGCCGGTGGAAACCAGTACTTC; CDR3aa: CASSAPGLAGGNQYF
d_gene: TRBD1; abundance: once; j_gene: TRBJ1-6; v_gene: TRBV18; CDR3nt: TGTGCCAGCTCACCGGGACAGTCGGACAAGGCACCCCTCCACTTT; CDR3aa: CASSPGQSDKAPLHF
d_gene: NA; abundance: NA; j_gene: TRBJ2-1; v_gene: TRBV7-2; CDR3nt: TGTGCCAGCAGCTTATCCTTACGGGGAAGAGGAGACAATGAGCAGTTCTTC; CDR3aa: CASSLSLRGRGDNEQFF
d_gene: TRBD2; abundance: NA; j_gene: TRBJ2-7; v_gene: TRBV11-2; CDR3nt: TGTGCCAGCAGCTTAGATGGCGGGAGTATGGGCTACGAGCAGTACTTC; CDR3aa: CASSLDGGSMGYEQYF
d_gene: TRBD2; abundance: once; j_gene: TRBJ2-7; v_gene: TRBV4-1; CDR3nt: TGCGCCAGCAGCCAAGAACCTAGCGGGCTAGAGAGCCACGAGCAGTACTTC; CDR3aa: CASSQEPSGLESHEQYF
d_gene: NA; abundance: once; j_gene: TRBJ2-7; v_gene: TRBV28; CDR3nt: TGTGCCAGCAGTCCCATTGAGGGGGGGGCGTACTCCGAGCAGTACTTC; CDR3aa: CASSPIEGGAYSEQYF
d_gene: NA; abundance: NA; j_gene: TRBJ2-2; v_gene: TRBV6-5; CDR3nt: TGTGCCAGCAGTTCCCTCGTGTTCGGGGAGCTGTTTTTT; CDR3aa: CASSSLVFGELFF
d_gene: NA; abundance: NA; j_gene: TRBJ2-3; v_gene: TRBV24-1; CDR3nt: TGTGCCACCGGTGGGGGAGGCACAGATACGCAGTATTTT; CDR3aa: CATGGGGTDTQYF
d_gene: NA; abundance: NA; j_gene: TRBJ2-3; v_gene: TRBV10-1; CDR3nt: TGCGCCAGCAGTGAGGGCCAGGGTACGCAGTATTTT; CDR3aa: CASSEGQGTQYF
d_gene: NA; abundance: NA; j_gene: TRBJ1-2; v_gene: TRBV29-1; CDR3nt: TGCAGCGTTGAGGTTCCCGGGACTAACTATGGCTACACCTTC; CDR3aa: CSVEVPGTNYGYTF
d_gene: TRBD2; abundance: NA; j_gene: TRBJ2-5; v_gene: TRBV27; CDR3nt: TGTGCCAGCAGTTTACAGCGGGGGAGGGAGACCCAGTACTTC; CDR3aa: CASSLQRGRETQYF
d_gene: NA; abundance: NA; j_gene: TRBJ2-4; v_gene: TRBV7-8; CDR3nt: TGTGCCAGCAGCTTAGATGGGGCGGCCAAAAACATTCAGTACTTC; CDR3aa: CASSLDGAAKNIQYF
d_gene: TRBD1; abundance: NA; j_gene: TRBJ1-6; v_gene: TRBV28; CDR3nt: TGTGCCAGCAGTCCCGTGACAGGGGGCGATAATTCACCCCTCCACTTT; CDR3aa: CASSPVTGGDNSPLHF
d_gene: TRBD2; abundance: NA; j_gene: TRBJ2-7; v_gene: TRBV9; CDR3nt: TGTGCCAGCAGCCCCGGGGGGGGGCCTAAGCAGTACTTC; CDR3aa: CASSPGGGPKQYF
d_gene: TRBD1; abundance: NA; j_gene: TRBJ1-4; v_gene: TRBV3-1/TRBV3-2; CDR3nt: TGTGCCAGCAGCCAACTTACGACAGGGAAACTGTTTTTT; CDR3aa: CASSQLTTGKLFF
d_gene: TRBD1; abundance: NA; j_gene: TRBJ2-7; v_gene: TRBV27; CDR3nt: TGTGCCAGCAGCCGCTACGGGACAGGGGCCTACGAGCAGTACTTC; CDR3aa: CASSRYGTGAYEQYF
d_gene: NA; abundance: NA; j_gene: TRBJ1-1; v_gene: TRBV7-2; CDR3nt: TGTGCCAGCAGCACGACTAGGGAAGCTGAAGCTTTCTTT; CDR3aa: CASSTTREAEAFF
d_gene: TRBD1; abundance: NA; j_gene: TRBJ2-7; v_gene: TRBV7-8; CDR3nt: TGTGCCAGCAGCCCGACCAGGGGGCGCGTAGACGAGCAGTACTTC; CDR3aa: CASSPTRGRVDEQYF
d_gene: NA; abundance: few; j_gene: TRBJ1-2; v_gene: TRBV5-1; CDR3nt: TGCGCCAGCAGCTTGGGACGGGAAAACTATGGCTACACCTTC; CDR3aa: CASSLGRENYGYTF
d_gene: NA; abundance: NA; j_gene: TRBJ1-1; v_gene: TRBV6-2/TRBV6-3; CDR3nt: TGTGCCAGCAGTCTTCCCACTGAGTACACTGAAGCTTTCTTT; CDR3aa: CASSLPTEYTEAFF
d_gene: NA; abundance: NA; j_gene: TRBJ2-7; v_gene: TRBV10-1; CDR3nt: TGCGCCAGCAGTGCTACAGCTTTCTCCTACGAGCAGTACTTC; CDR3aa: CASSATAFSYEQYF
d_gene: TRBD1; abundance: NA; j_gene: TRBJ2-7; v_gene: TRBV6-1; CDR3nt: TGTGCCAGCAGTGAGCGAGGGACAGACCTGGGGGCCTACGAGCAGTACTTC; CDR3aa: CASSERGTDLGAYEQYF
d_gene: TRBD2; abundance: NA; j_gene: TRBJ2-1; v_gene: TRBV3-1/TRBV3-2; CDR3nt: TGTGCCAGCAGCCAAGATTCAACTAGACTAGCGGGGGGAAATGAGCAGTTCTTC; CDR3aa: CASSQDSTRLAGGNEQFF
d_gene: TRBD1; abundance: NA; j_gene: TRBJ1-2; v_gene: TRBV10-1; CDR3nt: TGCGCCAGCAGTGACCTTGGGACAGTCTACTCTAACCTACCCGGCTACACCTTC; CDR3aa: CASSDLGTVYSNLPGYTF
d_gene: TRBD1; abundance: once; j_gene: TRBJ2-5; v_gene: TRBV9; CDR3nt: TGTGCCAGCAGCAAACGACAGGGCGGCGAGACCCAGTACTTC; CDR3aa: CASSKRQGGETQYF
d_gene: NA; abundance: NA; j_gene: TRBJ2-7; v_gene: TRBV30; CDR3nt: TGTGCCTGGACTCCCTACGGAGCAGGGGGGCACTACGAGCAGTACTTC; CDR3aa: CAWTPYGAGGHYEQYF
d_gene: TRBD2; abundance: NA; j_gene: TRBJ2-7; v_gene: TRBV2; CDR3nt: TGTGCCAGCAAGCTAGCGGGATCTGACTCCTACGAGCAGTACTTC; CDR3aa: CASKLAGSDSYEQYF
d_gene: TRBD1; abundance: NA; j_gene: TRBJ2-1; v_gene: TRBV29-1; CDR3nt: TGCAGCGTTGAAAACCCGGACAGGCAAAGCTCCTACAATGAGCAGTTCTTC; CDR3aa: CSVENPDRQSSYNEQFF
d_gene: NA; abundance: NA; j_gene: TRBJ2-1; v_gene: TRBV2; CDR3nt: TGTGCCAGTAGCTCAAGGGGTTGGAATGAGCAGTTCTTC; CDR3aa: CASSSRGWNEQFF
d_gene: NA; abundance: NA; j_gene: TRBJ1-5; v_gene: TRBV7-2; CDR3nt: TGTGCCAGCAGCTTTCGGGGGGCGGGCAATCAGCCCCAGCATTTT; CDR3aa: CASSFRGAGNQPQHF
d_gene: TRBD2; abundance: NA; j_gene: TRBJ2-3; v_gene: TRBV24-1; CDR3nt: TGTGCCACCAGTGAGGGGGGGACTAGCGGGACTGCAAATACGCAGTATTTT; CDR3aa: CATSEGGTSGTANTQYF
d_gene: NA; abundance: NA; j_gene: TRBJ1-1; v_gene: TRBV11-2; CDR3nt: TGTGCCAGCAGCTTAATTGTCGTCTCCGAAGCTTTCTTT; CDR3aa: CASSLIVVSEAFF
d_gene: TRBD2; abundance: NA; j_gene: TRBJ2-3; v_gene: TRBV3-1/TRBV3-2; CDR3nt: TGTGCCAGCAGCCAAGGACTAGCGGGAGGACCCCAGACGCAGTATTTT; CDR3aa: CASSQGLAGGPQTQYF
d_gene: NA; abundance: NA; j_gene: TRBJ1-3; v_gene: TRBV6-5; CDR3nt: TGTGCCAGCAGTTTCGACCTCCGGGGAACCGGAAACACCATATATTTT; CDR3aa: CASSFDLRGTGNTIYF
d_gene: NA; abundance: NA; j_gene: TRBJ1-3; v_gene: TRBV7-6; CDR3nt: TGTGCCAGCAGCCGGGATACGGGAAACACCATATATTTT; CDR3aa: CASSRDTGNTIYF
d_gene: NA; abundance: NA; j_gene: TRBJ2-7; v_gene: TRBV5-6; CDR3nt: TGTGCCAGCAGCTTCGTAGACTACGAGCAGTACTTC; CDR3aa: CASSFVDYEQYF
d_gene: NA; abundance: NA; j_gene: TRBJ1-1; v_gene: TRBV5-8; CDR3nt: TGTGCCAGCAGCTTGTATCGGGTGAACACTGAAGCTTTCTTT; CDR3aa: CASSLYRVNTEAFF
d_gene: TRBD2; abundance: NA; j_gene: TRBJ2-7; v_gene: TRBV24-1; CDR3nt: TGTGCCACCAGTGATCCCCGGGGAGGGGCCTCCTACGAGCAGTACTTC; CDR3aa: CATSDPRGGASYEQYF
d_gene: TRBD2; abundance: NA; j_gene: TRBJ2-3; v_gene: TRBV7-2; CDR3nt: TGTGCCAGCAGCTTAAGAGGCGGGGGGCTAAACACAGATACGCAGTATTTT; CDR3aa: CASSLRGGGLNTDTQYF
d_gene: TRBD2; abundance: NA; j_gene: TRBJ2-1; v_gene: TRBV6-5; CDR3nt: TGTGCCAGCAGGGATAGCGGGAGGGTCTACAATGAGCAGTTCTTC; CDR3aa: CASRDSGRVYNEQFF
d_gene: TRBD1; abundance: NA; j_gene: TRBJ1-2; v_gene: TRBV5-6; CDR3nt: TGTGCCAGCAGTAAACAGGGGGCAATAAACTATGGCTACACCTTC; CDR3aa: CASSKQGAINYGYTF
d_gene: TRBD1; abundance: few; j_gene: TRBJ1-6; v_gene: TRBV7-6; CDR3nt: TGTGCCAGCAGGCCGGGACAGGATAGTTCACCCCTCCACTTT; CDR3aa: CASRPGQDSSPLHF
d_gene: TRBD1; abundance: NA; j_gene: TRBJ2-3; v_gene: TRBV5-6; CDR3nt: TGTGCCAGCAGCTCCCCCCGGGACAGGGTTAGGGATACGCAGTATTTT; CDR3aa: CASSSPRDRVRDTQYF
d_gene: NA; abundance: NA; j_gene: TRBJ2-1; v_gene: TRBV7-9; CDR3nt: TGTGCCAGCAGCCCGCTCGGGGAAAGTGAGCAGTTCTTC; CDR3aa: CASSPLGESEQFF
d_gene: NA; abundance: few; j_gene: TRBJ1-6; v_gene: TRBV11-2; CDR3nt: TGTGCCAGCAGCCGACGGGGAGGGCGCGCAAATTCACCCCTCCACTTT; CDR3aa: CASSRRGGRANSPLHF
d_gene: NA; abundance: once; j_gene: TRBJ2-3; v_gene: TRBV6-5; CDR3nt: TGTGCCAGCCGCGCAGGGGTGGCAGATACGCAGTATTTT; CDR3aa: CASRAGVADTQYF
d_gene: NA; abundance: NA; j_gene: TRBJ2-1; v_gene: TRBV5-1; CDR3nt: TGCGCCAGCAGCTTGAGAGCCGATGAGCAGTTCTTC; CDR3aa: CASSLRADEQFF
d_gene: TRBD2; abundance: NA; j_gene: TRBJ2-7; v_gene: TRBV29-1; CDR3nt: TGCAGCGCCCTACTGGGGACTAGCGGGGGTGGCGAGCAGTACTTC; CDR3aa: CSALLGTSGGGEQYF
d_gene: TRBD1; abundance: NA; j_gene: TRBJ1-2; v_gene: TRBV3-1/TRBV3-2; CDR3nt: TGTGCCAGCAGCCAAGGTGCCGCGACAGGGCATGGCTACACCTTC; CDR3aa: CASSQGAATGHGYTF
d_gene: TRBD1; abundance: few; j_gene: TRBJ2-7; v_gene: TRBV13; CDR3nt: TGTGCCAGCAGCTCCGGGGACAGGAAATACGAGCAGTACTTC; CDR3aa: CASSSGDRKYEQYF
d_gene: NA; abundance: NA; j_gene: TRBJ2-1; v_gene: TRBV6-6; CDR3nt: TGTGCCAGCAATCGACAGGACTACAATGAGCAGTTCTTC; CDR3aa: CASNRQDYNEQFF
d_gene: TRBD2; abundance: NA; j_gene: TRBJ2-2; v_gene: TRBV15; CDR3nt: TGTGCCACCAGCAGAGGGGGGGGCGGGGAGCTGTTTTTT; CDR3aa: CATSRGGGGELFF
d_gene: TRBD1; abundance: NA; j_gene: TRBJ1-2; v_gene: TRBV4-3; CDR3nt: TGCGCCAGCAGCCAAGCTTTAGGGGGCGCAAAGGCCGGCTACACCTTC; CDR3aa: CASSQALGGAKAGYTF